Listed below are T cell receptor beta chains from one sample, sequenced in a study of T cell responses to AZD1222 COVID-19 vaccine. The assay was immunoSEQ multiplex PCR, and TCRdb's table has in-frame clones only and misses some. The sample contains more than 65,000 clones, around 80% of which appear only once. The sequencing used peripheral blood, collected on day 0 of AZD1222 vaccination. The receptor source for this set is an adult in good health. Each CDR3 is given with its conserved first and last residue. D genes are given only for firm matches. For some rows the clone size is stated as once, few or many, or as a class when expanded; others skip it.

cdr3_nt: TGTGCCAGCTGGGCTAGAGACGCCAAAAACATTCAGTACTTC; cdr3_aa: CASWARDAKNIQYF; j_call: TRBJ2-4; d_call: -; clone_size: -; v_call: TRBV2
cdr3_nt: TGTGCCAGTAGCCTGACAGTCTCCTACGAGCAGTACTTC; cdr3_aa: CASSLTVSYEQYF; j_call: TRBJ2-7; d_call: -; clone_size: -; v_call: TRBV19
cdr3_nt: TGTGCCAGCTCACCACGTGGGGAGAATCAGCCCCAGCATTTT; cdr3_aa: CASSPRGENQPQHF; j_call: TRBJ1-5; d_call: -; clone_size: once; v_call: TRBV18
cdr3_nt: TGCGCCAGCAGTCTAGCCGGGACAGGACTCTTCTTC; cdr3_aa: CASSLAGTGLFF; j_call: TRBJ2-7; d_call: TRBD1; clone_size: -; v_call: TRBV10-1
cdr3_nt: TGTGCCAGCTCACCGCCAAATCCGGGGGCTAACACTGAAGCTTTCTTT; cdr3_aa: CASSPPNPGANTEAFF; j_call: TRBJ1-1; d_call: -; clone_size: -; v_call: TRBV18
cdr3_nt: TGTGCCAGCTCACCACCTTTGTCATTCCAATCCGAGCAGTACTTC; cdr3_aa: CASSPPLSFQSEQYF; j_call: TRBJ2-7; d_call: -; clone_size: -; v_call: TRBV18
cdr3_nt: TGTGCCAGTAGGGCCAGGGGGGTAGATACGCAGTATTTT; cdr3_aa: CASRARGVDTQYF; j_call: TRBJ2-3; d_call: -; clone_size: -; v_call: TRBV19
cdr3_nt: TGTGCCAGCAGCCCGGGATGGGTAGGGGACACTGAAGCTTTCTTT; cdr3_aa: CASSPGWVGDTEAFF; j_call: TRBJ1-1; d_call: -; clone_size: -; v_call: TRBV5-4
cdr3_nt: TGTGCCAGCAGCTTAGATGGGGCAGGGTTCACAGATACGCAGTATTTT; cdr3_aa: CASSLDGAGFTDTQYF; j_call: TRBJ2-3; d_call: -; clone_size: -; v_call: TRBV11-3
cdr3_nt: TGTGCCAGCAGGAGTTTGTTTGACACCGGGGAGCTGTTTTTT; cdr3_aa: CASRSLFDTGELFF; j_call: TRBJ2-2; d_call: -; clone_size: -; v_call: TRBV2
cdr3_nt: TGTGCCAGCAGCTTAGGGGAGGGGATGAACTATGGCTACACCTTC; cdr3_aa: CASSLGEGMNYGYTF; j_call: TRBJ1-2; d_call: -; clone_size: once; v_call: TRBV7-9
cdr3_nt: TGTGCCAGCAGCTTAGAGCGACCAGATGAGCAGTTCTTC; cdr3_aa: CASSLERPDEQFF; j_call: TRBJ2-1; d_call: -; clone_size: -; v_call: TRBV7-8
cdr3_nt: TGTGCCAGCAGCTCCCGCTGGACGTACACTGAAGCTTTCTTT; cdr3_aa: CASSSRWTYTEAFF; j_call: TRBJ1-1; d_call: -; clone_size: -; v_call: TRBV5-5
cdr3_nt: TGTGCCAGCACAGGCCAAAAATCCTACGAGCAGTACTTC; cdr3_aa: CASTGQKSYEQYF; j_call: TRBJ2-7; d_call: -; clone_size: -; v_call: TRBV6-5
cdr3_nt: TGTGCCAGCAATAAGGGCAGTAGCGGGGTCAATGAGCAGTTCTTC; cdr3_aa: CASNKGSSGVNEQFF; j_call: TRBJ2-1; d_call: TRBD2; clone_size: -; v_call: TRBV2
cdr3_nt: TGTGCCAGCAGTTACGAGGGGAGAGCTAACTATGGCTACACCTTC; cdr3_aa: CASSYEGRANYGYTF; j_call: TRBJ1-2; d_call: -; clone_size: -; v_call: TRBV6-6
cdr3_nt: TGTGCCTGGAGAGCGTGGGACAGGACTAATGAAAAACTGTTTTTT; cdr3_aa: CAWRAWDRTNEKLFF; j_call: TRBJ1-4; d_call: TRBD1; clone_size: -; v_call: TRBV30
cdr3_nt: TGTGCCAGTAGTATAGTGAGACAGGGGGTTGGCGAGCAGTACTTC; cdr3_aa: CASSIVRQGVGEQYF; j_call: TRBJ2-7; d_call: TRBD1; clone_size: -; v_call: TRBV19
cdr3_nt: TGTGCCAGCAGTTACAGATCCCCTAATGAAAAACTGTTTTTT; cdr3_aa: CASSYRSPNEKLFF; j_call: TRBJ1-4; d_call: -; clone_size: once; v_call: TRBV6-5
cdr3_nt: TGTGCCAGCTCACCTATCCCCGGGACAGAAGCTTTCTTT; cdr3_aa: CASSPIPGTEAFF; j_call: TRBJ1-1; d_call: -; clone_size: -; v_call: TRBV18
cdr3_nt: TGTGCCTGGAGTGCGTTGATCAATGAGCAGTTCTTC; cdr3_aa: CAWSALINEQFF; j_call: TRBJ2-1; d_call: -; clone_size: -; v_call: TRBV30
cdr3_nt: TGTGCCAGCACCCCGGGGGGGGCGAAGACTGAAGCTTTCTTT; cdr3_aa: CASTPGGAKTEAFF; j_call: TRBJ1-1; d_call: -; clone_size: once; v_call: TRBV28
cdr3_nt: TGCGCCAGCAGCGGCCCGGGAAATGTGAACACTGAAGCTTTCTTT; cdr3_aa: CASSGPGNVNTEAFF; j_call: TRBJ1-1; d_call: -; clone_size: -; v_call: TRBV5-1
cdr3_nt: TGTGCCAGCAGCTCCCGGACTAGCGGGAGCAGGGCAGATACGCAGTATTTT; cdr3_aa: CASSSRTSGSRADTQYF; j_call: TRBJ2-3; d_call: TRBD2; clone_size: few; v_call: TRBV11-2
cdr3_nt: TGCGCCAGCAGCCCCGGGACAGGGGGCTACGAGCAGTACTTC; cdr3_aa: CASSPGTGGYEQYF; j_call: TRBJ2-7; d_call: TRBD1; clone_size: -; v_call: TRBV5-1
cdr3_nt: TGCGCCAGCAGCAGTGGGCCTAGCACAGATACGCAGTATTTT; cdr3_aa: CASSSGPSTDTQYF; j_call: TRBJ2-3; d_call: -; clone_size: few; v_call: TRBV5-1
cdr3_nt: TGTGCCAGCAATAGTCTGGGGGAGGTAGATGGCTACACCTTC; cdr3_aa: CASNSLGEVDGYTF; j_call: TRBJ1-2; d_call: -; clone_size: -; v_call: TRBV28
cdr3_nt: TGCGCCAGCAGCCACGGGACTAGCGGGAGTAGCCATGAGCAGTTCTTC; cdr3_aa: CASSHGTSGSSHEQFF; j_call: TRBJ2-1; d_call: TRBD2; clone_size: -; v_call: TRBV4-1
cdr3_nt: TGTGCCAGCAGATCAAGCGGCACAGATACGCAGTATTTT; cdr3_aa: CASRSSGTDTQYF; j_call: TRBJ2-3; d_call: -; clone_size: -; v_call: TRBV5-6
cdr3_nt: TGTGCCAGCAGCACCTACAATGAGCAGTTCTTC; cdr3_aa: CASSTYNEQFF; j_call: TRBJ2-1; d_call: -; clone_size: few; v_call: TRBV14
cdr3_nt: TGTGCCAGCAGACTAGGCCCCGAGGAGACCCAGTACTTC; cdr3_aa: CASRLGPEETQYF; j_call: TRBJ2-5; d_call: -; clone_size: once; v_call: TRBV2
cdr3_nt: TGTGCCAGCAGCCCGGGACTAGAGAGGTTCTACGAGCAGTACTTC; cdr3_aa: CASSPGLERFYEQYF; j_call: TRBJ2-7; d_call: TRBD2; clone_size: -; v_call: TRBV3-1/TRBV3-2
cdr3_nt: TGTGCCAGCAGCCCGAGCGGGAGCTCCTACAATGAGCAGTTCTTC; cdr3_aa: CASSPSGSSYNEQFF; j_call: TRBJ2-1; d_call: TRBD2; clone_size: -; v_call: TRBV9
cdr3_nt: TGTGCCATCGGGGTAGCGGGAAAAGGGAGCACAGATACGCAGTATTTT; cdr3_aa: CAIGVAGKGSTDTQYF; j_call: TRBJ2-3; d_call: TRBD2; clone_size: -; v_call: TRBV19
cdr3_nt: TGTGCCAGTAGTATAGGAGGGGACACTGAAGCTTTCTTT; cdr3_aa: CASSIGGDTEAFF; j_call: TRBJ1-1; d_call: -; clone_size: -; v_call: TRBV19
cdr3_nt: TGTGCCAGCAGAAAGGGACTAGCGGGCACCGGGGAGCTGTTTTTT; cdr3_aa: CASRKGLAGTGELFF; j_call: TRBJ2-2; d_call: TRBD2; clone_size: once; v_call: TRBV6-5
cdr3_nt: TGTGCCAGCAGTTTATCTTCCGGATCTACAGGGGTTATAGCCGGGGAGCTGTTTTTT; cdr3_aa: CASSLSSGSTGVIAGELFF; j_call: TRBJ2-2; d_call: TRBD1; clone_size: -; v_call: TRBV27
cdr3_nt: TGTGCCAGCAGTGAATATGGTGCAGGGAACTACGAGCAGTACTTC; cdr3_aa: CASSEYGAGNYEQYF; j_call: TRBJ2-7; d_call: -; clone_size: -; v_call: TRBV25-1
cdr3_nt: TGCGCCAGCAGCATTAGCGGGACCTCCTCCTACGAGCAGTACTTC; cdr3_aa: CASSISGTSSYEQYF; j_call: TRBJ2-7; d_call: TRBD2; clone_size: once; v_call: TRBV5-1
cdr3_nt: TGCGCCAGCAGGGAGCAACCTAGCGGTGAGCAGTTCTTC; cdr3_aa: CASREQPSGEQFF; j_call: TRBJ2-1; d_call: TRBD2; clone_size: once; v_call: TRBV10-2
cdr3_nt: TGCGCCAGCAGCCAAGTCGTACAGTTCCGGCGGACCGGGGAGCTGTTTTTT; cdr3_aa: CASSQVVQFRRTGELFF; j_call: TRBJ2-2; d_call: -; clone_size: -; v_call: TRBV4-1
cdr3_nt: TGTGGCAGGAAGCCCCAGCATTTT; cdr3_aa: CGRKPQHF; j_call: TRBJ1-5; d_call: -; clone_size: -; v_call: TRBV19
cdr3_nt: TGTGCCAGCCGGCAGGGCTCTAGCACAGATACGCAGTATTTT; cdr3_aa: CASRQGSSTDTQYF; j_call: TRBJ2-3; d_call: -; clone_size: -; v_call: TRBV6-5
cdr3_nt: TGTGCCAGCACCCAAATAGTCAGGGGGGGAGGGCCTGCAGGCTCCTACAATGAGCAGTTCTTC; cdr3_aa: CASTQIVRGGGPAGSYNEQFF; j_call: TRBJ2-1; d_call: -; clone_size: once; v_call: TRBV28
cdr3_nt: TGTGCCAGCAGCCCTAGAGGGGGACAGGGATGGACTGAAGCTTTCTTT; cdr3_aa: CASSPRGGQGWTEAFF; j_call: TRBJ1-1; d_call: TRBD1; clone_size: few; v_call: TRBV7-9
cdr3_nt: TGTGCCAGCAGAAATAGCGGGAGCTACACCGGGGAGCTGTTTTTT; cdr3_aa: CASRNSGSYTGELFF; j_call: TRBJ2-2; d_call: TRBD2; clone_size: -; v_call: TRBV3-1/TRBV3-2
cdr3_nt: TGTGCCAGCAGTCCGGGACAGAACTCTGGAAACACCATATATTTT; cdr3_aa: CASSPGQNSGNTIYF; j_call: TRBJ1-3; d_call: TRBD1; clone_size: few; v_call: TRBV2
cdr3_nt: TGTGCCAGTTCACTAGCGGGGATCGGGGAGCTGTTTTTT; cdr3_aa: CASSLAGIGELFF; j_call: TRBJ2-2; d_call: TRBD2; clone_size: -; v_call: TRBV2
cdr3_nt: TGTGCCAGCAGCTTAGGAGAGACCACTGAAGCTTTCTTT; cdr3_aa: CASSLGETTEAFF; j_call: TRBJ1-1; d_call: -; clone_size: -; v_call: TRBV11-2
cdr3_nt: TGTGTCAGCAGTCCTCCGGGACAGGGCTTTGGGGCCAACGTCCTGACTTTC; cdr3_aa: CVSSPPGQGFGANVLTF; j_call: TRBJ2-6; d_call: TRBD1; clone_size: -; v_call: TRBV28
cdr3_nt: TGTGCCAGCAGCGAGGGGACAGGGCGCTACGAGCAGTACTTC; cdr3_aa: CASSEGTGRYEQYF; j_call: TRBJ2-7; d_call: TRBD1; clone_size: -; v_call: TRBV5-4
cdr3_nt: TGTGCCAGCTCCCCTCTTCCAACAGGGGTTGAGACTGAAGCTTTCTTT; cdr3_aa: CASSPLPTGVETEAFF; j_call: TRBJ1-1; d_call: TRBD1; clone_size: -; v_call: TRBV18
cdr3_nt: TGTGCCAGCAGCCGGGTTAAAGTCTGGGACCCCCGGCGATTCAATGAGCAGTTCTTC; cdr3_aa: CASSRVKVWDPRRFNEQFF; j_call: TRBJ2-1; d_call: -; clone_size: -; v_call: TRBV3-1/TRBV3-2